This T cell receptor beta chain was identified during a study of blood T cell repertoires in COVID-19. Study-level background: Specimens from acute and convalescent COVID-19 originated in the United States, Italy and Spain. Sources were T cells, B-cell-depleted T cells, or PBMCs; the material itself was cDNA or gDNA.

TCRdb's table, derived via immunoSEQ multiplex PCR, lists solely in-frame clones and lacks some. The sample gives a few hundred thousand clones, about 91% of which show up once; about 6.7% is in the top ten. This clonotype was obtained from a woman aged 25 to 39 with COVID-19, enrolled during active disease. The sequencing input was peripheral blood.

The CDR3 nucleotides are TGTGCCAGCAGCCGCCCGGGGACAGGCGATACGAACACCGGGGAGCTGTTTTTT. Protein product: CASSRPGTGDTNTGELFF. The chain joins TRBV7-2 to TRBJ2-2; 8 positions match TRBD1. The CDR3 sequence is 18 residues long. V trimming: 5 bases; J trimming: 0 bases; junction bases outside the gene matches: 11. Germline V gene data show CDR1 as SGHTA and CDR2 as FQGNSA.